Listed here is a single T cell receptor beta chain. Its antigen is as yet unknown. The data stem from a study of cytomegalovirus exposure and HLA in healthy donors. Study conclusions and caveats: Looking again later, the authors saw that most CMV-associated TCR beta chains seemed HLA-restricted. The investigators catalogued some 150 TCR beta chains as cytomegalovirus-associated.

Amplification used 60 Vbeta primers and 13 Jbeta primers. Method: immunoSEQ multiplex PCR; TCRdb's copy keeps in-frame clones and lacks some. The data contain about 150,000 clones, 76% of them singletons. The sequenced material came from PBMCs. This sequence originates from a male donor in good health and CMV-seronegative.

CDR3 amino acids: CATSGGKGLVWQPQHF. The DNA of the CDR3 is TGTGCCACCTCCGGGGGGAAGGGTCTAGTTTGGCAGCCCCAGCATTTT. The chain carries TRBV19 and TRBJ1-5, with a weak D call TRBD1 (5 bases). The CDR3 totals 16 residues. V lost 10 bases and J lost 7, with 26 bases in between. Germline V lookup: CDR1 LNHDA, CDR2 SQIVND (reference sequence).